The 8 T cell receptor beta chains below come from one sample, sequenced in a study of cytomegalovirus exposure and HLA in healthy donors. Both 60 Vbeta primers and 13 Jbeta primers went into the PCR. Using immunoSEQ multiplex PCR, the repertoire was profiled, and TCRdb retains in-frame clones only, with some absent. Here the sample spans 130,000 to 150,000 clones, approximately 84% being singletons. The sample was PBMCs. These receptors came from a woman between 55 and 75 years old in good health and CMV-seropositive.

The J gene is TRBJ2-6, the V gene TRBV7-6, with TRBD1 matching over 9 bases. V lost 2 bases to trimming and J lost 0 bases; unmatched junction nucleotides: 2. Germline values: CDR1 SGHVS, CDR2 FNYEAQ. The CDR3 spans 17 residues. CDR3 protein: CASSLRGQGSGANVLTF. Written as DNA, the CDR3 is TGTGCCAGCAGCTTAAGGGGACAGGGCTCTGGGGCCAACGTCCTGACTTTC.

This clone was counted only a few times. The V call is TRBV30, the J call TRBJ2-4, with 9 bases identical to TRBD1. Germline values: CDR1 GTSNPN, CDR2 SVGIG (reference sequence). V shed 4 bases and J 6 bases; nucleotides not matched to a gene: 4. This CDR3 has 13 residues. As DNA, the CDR3 is TGTGCCTGGAACAGGGGGCTGGGAAACATTCAGTACTTC. Amino acid sequence: CAWNRGLGNIQYF.

V usage is TRBV28 and J usage is TRBJ2-7, with D possibly being TRBD1 (5 bases). Trimming took 11 bases from V and 1 from J, leaving 9 bases between them. Germline values: CDR1 MDHEN, CDR2 SYDVKM. The CDR3 extends over 11 amino acids. The CDR3 loop is CAAGISYEQYF. The CDR3 DNA reads TGTGCCGCAGGGATTTCCTACGAGCAGTACTTC.

V is TRBV5-4 and J is TRBJ1-2; D unclear. V lost 0 bases and J 4 bases, leaving 10 bases between the germline ends. Germline loops: CDR1 SGHNT, CDR2 YYREEE (reference sequence). The CDR3 covers 14 residues. The CDR3 reads CASSLASNFYGYTF. Here the CDR3 DNA reads TGTGCCAGCAGCTTGGCCTCGAACTTCTATGGCTACACCTTC.

This clone was detected only a few times. The chain is built from TRBV28 and TRBJ2-7, with D hard to call. Trimming shortened V by 3 bases and J by 4 bases, and 10 bases separated the two germline ends. CDR1 and CDR2 (germline): MDHEN, SYDVKM. The CDR3 covers 13 residues. The CDR3 loop is CASSFTNPYEQYF. CDR3 DNA: TGTGCCAGCAGTTTTACTAACCCTTACGAGCAGTACTTC.

V and J are TRBV19 and TRBJ1-4; D uncertain. V dropped 7 bases and J dropped 6 bases, with 6 bases sitting between them. The CDR3 runs to 11 residues. Germline V gene data show CDR1 as LNHDA and CDR2 as SQIVND (reference sequence). CDR3 nucleotide sequence: TGTGCCAGTATTTTCGATGAAAAACTGTTTTTT. Its protein is CASIFDEKLFF.

The chain employs TRBV4-1 and TRBJ2-7, with a tentative D call TRBD1 (6 bases). CDR3 length: 14 amino acids. Trimming removed 4 bases from V and 3 bases from J, with 13 bases in between. Germline CDR1 is MGHRA and CDR2 is YSYEKL. CDR3 DNA: TGCGCCAGCAGCCCAACCGTCAGGGGCTACGAGCAGTACTTC. Residues: CASSPTVRGYEQYF.

This sequence joins TRBV5-4 and TRBJ2-5, with 8 nucleotides matching TRBD2. CDR3 length: 16 amino acids. Per the germline V gene, CDR1 is SGHNT and CDR2 is YYREEE (reference sequence). J was trimmed by 1 base and V by 0 bases; bases with no gene match: 5. The CDR3 coding sequence is TGTGCCAGCAGCTTGGCAACGGGGGGGCTCCAAGAGACCCAGTACTTC. This codes for CASSLATGGLQETQYF.